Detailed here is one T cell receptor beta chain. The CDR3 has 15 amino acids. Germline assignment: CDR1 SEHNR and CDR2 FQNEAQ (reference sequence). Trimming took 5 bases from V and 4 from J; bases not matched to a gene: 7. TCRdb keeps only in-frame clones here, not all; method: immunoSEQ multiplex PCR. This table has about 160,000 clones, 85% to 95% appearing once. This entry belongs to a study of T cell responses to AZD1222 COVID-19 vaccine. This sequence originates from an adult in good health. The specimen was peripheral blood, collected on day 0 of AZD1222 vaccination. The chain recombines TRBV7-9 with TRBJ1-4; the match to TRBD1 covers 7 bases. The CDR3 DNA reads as TGTGCCAGCAGCCACCTGACAGGGTTTAATGAAAAACTGTTTTTT. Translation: CASSHLTGFNEKLFF.